This T cell receptor (beta chain) was recovered during a study of shared clonotypes between healthy human individuals. TCRdb's copy holds only in-frame clones and misses some; the assay was immunoSEQ multiplex PCR. Of millions of clones listed, roughly 94% are singletons. The sequenced material came from naive CD4+ T cells sorted from blood. The subset was: CD45RA+ positively selected. This clonotype originated in a man aged 18 to 29 in good health.

The chain's CDR3 is CASSFIGLAGDEQFF. The DNA of the CDR3 is TGTGCCAGCAGTTTTATAGGACTAGCAGGGGATGAGCAGTTCTTC. The J gene is TRBJ2-1, the V gene TRBV27; TRBD2 aligns across 8 bases. The V gene's germline CDR1 is MNHEY and CDR2 SMNVEV (reference sequence). The CDR3 sequence is 15 residues long. Trimming cost V 3 bases and J 8 bases; bases outside gene matches: 9.